This T cell receptor beta chain was sequenced in a study of cytomegalovirus exposure and HLA in healthy donors. General study results and limits: The authors later linked a missense DCLRE1C variant to TCR beta V- and J-gene trimming.

The study ran its PCR with 60 Vbeta and 13 Jbeta primers. Sequencing used immunoSEQ multiplex PCR; TCRdb keeps in-frame clones, though not all of them. The top ten hold around 1.6% of the sample, which has about 190,000 clones, roughly 80% seen once. Germline CDR1 and CDR2: SGHAT and FQNNGV. This CDR3 is built from 15 residues. The ends lost 5 bases at V and 0 bases at J; junction bases unmatched: 6. In regard to this clone: The antigen remains unidentified.

The sequence was obtained from a woman between 18 and 30 years old in good health and CMV-seronegative. The gene calls are TRBV11-2 and TRBJ2-7; 8 bases fit TRBD1. Sequences were obtained from PBMCs. CDR3 protein: CASSEDRVSSYEQYF. The CDR3 region has the DNA TGTGCCAGCAGCGAGGACAGGGTTAGCTCCTACGAGCAGTACTTC.